The subject of this entry is one TCR beta chain. TCRdb keeps only in-frame clones here, not all; method: immunoSEQ multiplex PCR. The sample comprises approximately 170,000 clones, approximately 80% of which are singletons, and around 6.1% rests with the top ten. The data were taken from a study of blood T cell repertoires in COVID-19. The clonotype was recovered from a man aged 40-49 years who had recovered from COVID-19. Sequenced input: PBMCs or T cells enriched from blood (not recorded which).

The CDR3 DNA follows: TGTGCCAGCAGCCAAGAAGGGGGGGGGCTAAGTGAAGCTTTCTTT. It translates to CASSQEGGGLSEAFF. This chain connects TRBV3-1 (or the pseudogene TRBV3-2) to TRBJ1-1; a weak D match, TRBD1 (6 bases). The length of the CDR3 is 15 residues. CDR1 and CDR2 (germline): LGHDT, YNNKEL (reference sequence). V dropped 0 bases and J dropped 7 bases, with 15 bases sitting between them.